Given below is one TCR beta chain in context. This table comes from immunoSEQ multiplex PCR, and its TCRdb copy is limited to in-frame clones, with some not included. The sample contains about 150,000 clones, over 75% of which appear only once. This sample was taken from a study of blood T cell repertoires in COVID-19. As for the study in general: The origin of the acute and convalescent COVID-19 samples was the United States, Italy and Spain. PBMCs, B-cell-depleted T cells, or T cells provided the cDNA or gDNA that made up the material.

V was cut by 2 bases and J by 6 bases, with 10 bases left in between. The CDR3 totals 13 residues. This chain uses TRBV12-3 or TRBV12-4 with TRBJ1-1; D not certain. The sample taken for sequencing was peripheral blood. This sequence originates from a man aged 55 to 70 with COVID-19, enrolled during active disease. The CDR3 protein is CASSLSGKAEAFF. The DNA of the CDR3 is TGTGCCAGCAGTTTATCCGGGAAGGCTGAAGCTTTCTTT.